Listed here are 20 T cell receptor beta chains from one sample, sequenced in a study of cytomegalovirus exposure and HLA in healthy donors. The PCR used 60 Vbeta and 13 Jbeta primers. The table came from immunoSEQ multiplex PCR; TCRdb's copy has only in-frame clones and leaves some out. Among 150,000 or so clones listed, more than 60% were seen once. Sequenced input: PBMCs. These receptors were taken from a young man in good health and CMV-seropositive.

The chain uses TRBV9 and TRBJ1-3, with 7 bases aligning to TRBD1. Germline V gene data show CDR1 as SGDLS and CDR2 as YYNGEE. V lost 1 base to trimming and J lost 0 bases; unmatched junction nucleotides: 4. The CDR3 is 16 amino acids. Here the CDR3 DNA reads TGTGCCAGCAGCGTAACCTGGACAGGCTCTGGAAACACCATATATTTT. It codes for CASSVTWTGSGNTIYF.

This clone has just one count. This specimen includes other DNA sequences encoding the same CDR3. The V call is TRBV18, the J call TRBJ2-5; D not resolved. CDR1 is KGHSH and CDR2 is LQKENI in the germline V gene. The CDR3 contains 13 residues. V lost 3 bases and J lost 1, with 6 bases in between. The CDR3 region is CASSPSGQETQYF. CDR3 bases: TGTGCCAGCTCACCGAGTGGCCAAGAGACCCAGTACTTC. Using reference TRBV18 and TRBJ2-5 for the parts outside the CDR3, the full variable domain is NAGVMQNPRHLVRRRGQEARLRCSPMKGHSHVYWYRQLPEEGLKFMVYLQKENIIDESGMPKERFSAEFPKEGPSILRIQQVVRGDSAAYFCASSPSGQETQYFGPGTRLLVL.

This chain links TRBV5-1 with TRBJ2-5; TRBD2 agrees at 12 bases. CDR1 is SGHRS, CDR2 YFSETQ, per germline. V shed 4 bases and J 2 bases; nucleotides not matched to a gene: 6. The CDR3 is 16 residues long. The DNA of the CDR3 is TGCGCCAGCAGCGCCGGACTAGCGGGAAGGCAAGAGACCCAGTACTTC. Translating it yields CASSAGLAGRQETQYF. The entire variable domain, with the rest obtained from reference TRBV5-1 and TRBJ2-5, is as follows: KAGVTQTPRYLIKTRGQQVTLSCSPISGHRSVSWYQQTPGQGLQFLFEYFSETQRNKGNFPGRFSGRQFSNSRSEMNVSTLELGDSALYLCASSAGLAGRQETQYFGPGTRLLVL.

Written as DNA, the CDR3 is TGTGCCTGGAGTTCAGCGGAGGGGCTCGGCGGCTATGGCTACACCTTC. Its protein product is CAWSSAEGLGGYGYTF. The genes are TRBV30 and TRBJ1-2, with D tentatively TRBD1 (5 bases). CDR3 length equals 16 residues. Germline CDR1 reads GTSNPN; CDR2 reads SVGIG (reference sequence). With 2 bases removed from V and 4 bases from J, the gap between germline ends came to 20 bases.

This rearrangement joins TRBV4-1 to TRBJ2-5; 7 nucleotides line up with TRBD1. CDR3 length equals 16 residues. Germline V lookup: CDR1 MGHRA, CDR2 YSYEKL. The V gene end was trimmed by 2 bases and the J gene end by 1 base; junction bases not matched to a gene: 7. The CDR3 DNA sequence: TGCGCCAGCAGCCAAAACGGGTACAGGGGCCAAGAGACCCAGTACTTC. Amino acid sequence: CASSQNGYRGQETQYF.

This chain links TRBV6-5 with TRBJ1-2; D is unresolved. Germline V gene sequence: CDR1 MNHEY, CDR2 SVGAGI. The germline V and J ends were trimmed by 2 bases and 2 bases, with 6 bases remaining between them. The CDR3 runs 13 residues. CDR3: CASSYDTNYGYTF. CDR3 nucleotides: TGTGCCAGCAGTTACGACACGAACTATGGCTACACCTTC.

This clone was counted only a few times. This chain uses TRBV19 with TRBJ2-4, with D tentatively TRBD1 (5 bases). V lost 4 bases, J lost 7 bases, and 23 bases lay in between. CDR3 length: 17 residues. Germline V gene data show CDR1 as LNHDA and CDR2 as SQIVND (reference sequence). The CDR3 protein is CASSTGSAKNIPNIQYF. CDR3 DNA: TGTGCCAGTAGTACAGGGTCGGCCAAAAACATTCCGAACATTCAGTACTTC.

This clone has more than one count but fewer than ten. The rearrangement joins TRBV1 to TRBJ2-7; TRBD2 reflects the table's D call only, with no check against the DNA. TRBV1 is flagged as a pseudogene. The CDR3 covers 16 residues. The CDR3 bases are TGCACCAGCAGCCAAGATCCGCGGGCCTCCTCCTACGAGCAGTACTTC. Amino acid sequence: CTSSQDPRASSYEQYF.

J is TRBJ2-3 and V is TRBV27; no firm D call. The germline V and J ends were trimmed by 11 bases and 1 base, with 7 bases remaining between them. The CDR3 has 11 residues. Germline V lookup: CDR1 MNHEY, CDR2 SMNVEV (reference sequence). CDR3 in DNA: TGTGCCGCCCTAGGCACAGATACGCAGTATTTT. This gives the protein CAALGTDTQYF.

Points on this clone: The same CDR3 can be traced to other DNA sequences in this sample. The chain employs TRBV6-5 and TRBJ2-5; D perhaps matches TRBD1 (6 bases). This CDR3 is 16 amino acids long. V was pared by 0 bases and J by 5 bases, with 16 bases between. From germline, CDR1 is MNHEY and CDR2 SVGAGI. CDR3 sequence: CASSYSAPTGRETQYF. The CDR3 DNA reads as TGTGCCAGCAGTTACTCAGCTCCGACAGGCCGGGAGACCCAGTACTTC.

The rearrangement joins TRBV15 to TRBJ2-1, with 8 positions matching TRBD2. The germline V gene encodes CDR1 LNHNV and CDR2 YYDKDF (reference sequence). The V and J ends lost 1 base and 6 bases, in that order; junction bases with no gene match: 5. This CDR3 is built from 15 residues. In DNA form, the CDR3 reads TGTGCCACCAGCAGAGGACTTGCGGGGGGCAATGAGCAGTTCTTC. Protein sequence: CATSRGLAGGNEQFF. The full variable domain, in which reference TRBV15 and TRBJ2-1 provide the parts outside the CDR3, is DAMVIQNPRYQVTQFGKPVTLSCSQTLNHNVMYWYQQKSSQAPKLLFHYYDKDFNNEADTPDNFQSRRPNTSFCFLDIRSPGLGDTAMYLCATSRGLAGGNEQFFGPGTRLTVL.

This rearrangement joins TRBV27 to TRBJ2-5; maybe TRBD2 (5 bases). This CDR3 has 12 amino acids. CDR1 MNHEY and CDR2 SMNVEV come from the germline V gene (reference sequence). The V and J ends lost 6 bases and 1 base respectively, with 6 bases between them. In DNA form, the CDR3 reads TGTGCCAGCAGGGGAGTCCAAGAGACCCAGTACTTC. Translated, it gives CASRGVQETQYF.

This clone was seen a handful of times. The CDR3 protein is CASNLGDSLEDTQYF. As DNA, the CDR3 is TGTGCCAGCAACTTGGGGGACAGTCTAGAAGATACGCAGTATTTT. The J gene is TRBJ2-3, the V gene TRBV7-9; 7 nucleotides match TRBD1. After removal of 7 bases from V and 5 bases from J, the junction contained 12 bases not matched to a gene. The CDR3 is 15 residues long. CDR1 is SEHNR, CDR2 FQNEAQ, per germline (reference sequence).

V usage is TRBV5-4 and J usage is TRBJ2-3, with 9 positions matching TRBD2. The germline gives CDR1 SGHNT, CDR2 YYREEE (reference sequence). V trimming: 0 bases; J trimming: 5 bases; junction bases outside the gene matches: 7. This CDR3 has 16 amino acids. For the CDR3, the DNA is TGTGCCAGCAGCTTGGATCAGCGGGAGGACGTAGATACGCAGTATTTT. As protein: CASSLDQREDVDTQYF.

The chain recombines TRBV10-3 with TRBJ1-2; D gene uncertain. CDR1 ENHRY and CDR2 SYGVKD come from the germline V gene. Trimming stripped 9 bases from V and 4 bases from J, with 15 bases between. The CDR3 totals 13 residues. CDR3 in DNA: TGTGCCATTCGGACTGGGAGAGGCTATGGCTACACCTTC. Translated, it gives CAIRTGRGYGYTF.

This clone has just a few counts. The chain employs TRBV10-2 and TRBJ1-5, with 9 bases identical to TRBD1. V lost 2 bases, J lost 7 bases, and 3 bases stayed unmatched. Per germline, CDR1 WSHSY and CDR2 SAAADI. This CDR3 has 14 residues. For the CDR3, the DNA is TGCGCCAGCAGTGAGCGACAGGGGGGGCAGCCCCAGCATTTT. It codes for CASSERQGGQPQHF.

V is TRBV5-1 and J is TRBJ2-7, with 7 bases lining up with TRBD1. Per germline, CDR1 SGHRS and CDR2 YFSETQ. Trimming at V came to 7 bases and at J to 5 bases, leaving 12 bases not matched to a gene. The length of the CDR3 is 14 residues. The CDR3 DNA follows: TGCGCCAGCGGGACGGGCAGGGGGATGCACGAGCAGTACTTC. It specifies CASGTGRGMHEQYF.

The chain links TRBV5-1 to TRBJ2-7, with 9 bases matching TRBD1. The CDR3 totals 15 residues. Germline trimming cut 2 bases from V and 2 bases from J; bases unmatched to any gene: 5. Per germline, CDR1 SGHRS and CDR2 YFSETQ. CDR3 bases: TGCGCCAGCAGCTTCGAGGGACAGGGAGCCTACGAGCAGTACTTC. It translates to CASSFEGQGAYEQYF.

J is TRBJ2-3 and V is TRBV11-1; tentatively, D is TRBD1 (7 bases). V was pared by 4 bases and J by 5 bases, with 16 bases between. The CDR3 extends over 15 amino acids. Germline CDR1 and CDR2: SGHAT and FQDESV (reference sequence). CDR3 nucleotide sequence: TGTGCCAGCAGCTCCAATCAGGGGGGCCAAGATACGCAGTATTTT. This codes for CASSSNQGGQDTQYF. The full variable domain, with the rest looked up from reference TRBV11-1 and TRBJ2-3, is EAEVAQSPRYKITEKSQAVAFWCDPISGHATLYWYRQILGQGPELLVQFQDESVVDDSQLPKDRFSAERLKGVDSTLKIQPAELGDSAMYLCASSSNQGGQDTQYFGPGTRLTVL.

In its sample, this clone was seen once. V gene TRBV2 combines with J gene TRBJ1-5; D might be TRBD1 (6 bases). V lost 7 bases, J lost 0 bases, and 13 bases lay in between. The CDR3 sequence is 15 residues long. Germline V lookup: CDR1 SNHLY, CDR2 FYNNEI. The CDR3 reads CASKGGTDSNQPQHF. The CDR3 DNA reads as TGTGCCAGCAAGGGGGGGACGGATAGCAATCAGCCCCAGCATTTT. Together with reference TRBV2 and TRBJ1-5, the CDR3 gives the full variable domain: EPEVTQTPSHQVTQMGQEVILRCVPISNHLYFYWYRQILGQKVEFLVSFYNNEISEKSEIFDDQFSVERPDGSNFTLKIRSTKLEDSAMYFCASKGGTDSNQPQHFGDGTRLSIL.